Given below is one T cell receptor (beta chain) in context. The antigen it binds to is not known. Base qualities are not recorded, but no much larger clone differs from it by a single base. Library method: the immunoSEQ multiplex PCR assay. For the multiplex PCR, a mixture combining 60 forward primers for TCR Vbeta segments and 13 reverse primers for TCR Jbeta segments was used. A multiplex PCR assay on genomic DNA amplified the CDR3 region of rearranged TCR beta genes. The amplified TCR beta libraries were sequenced on the Illumina HiSeq System as 87-base-pair reads. On the authors' methods: Across the 600 to 700 repertoires, a later analysis counted tens of millions of unique TCR beta chains, approximately 12 million of which were shared by at least two donors. To remove PCR and sequencing errors, raw reads were error-corrected and collapsed into unique sequences using a nearest-neighbor algorithm that merged closely related sequences. To assign V, D and J gene segments, CDR3 sequences were aligned to IMGT reference sequences. For a sequence to be retained, a match of at least six nucleotides to both a V gene segment and a J gene segment was required. A rearrangement was called productive if the CDR3 had no stop codons and remained in frame with V and J, and every other rearrangement was called non-productive. Following IMGT convention, CDR3 was defined as the stretch from the second conserved V-encoded cysteine to the conserved J-encoded phenylalanine. The earlier analysis of some 580 of the donors excluded any sequence lacking an unambiguous match to a single V gene segment. In an earlier analysis of about 590 of the donors, a V segment was called functional when productive rearrangements were above 56.7%, and segregating when the standard deviation between donors exceeded 5%. A statistical classification framework was developed to diagnose cytomegalovirus status using the catalog of TCR beta chain sequences. V and J gene assignment, in a later analysis, came from comparing TCR nucleotide sequences with IMGT/GENE-DB human TR gene sequences. The TCRdist pipeline was used in a later analysis to assign CDR3 sequences and most-parsimonious VDJ recombination scenarios. In a later analysis, each TCR beta chain was defined by its CDR3 amino acid sequence together with its V-gene family, and reads without a unique V-gene family were excluded. To address suspected cross-contamination and a sequencing artifact, a later analysis removed several hundred highly shared, low-generation-probability nucleotide sequences. In a later analysis, a clonal expansion index was calculated for each public chain from normalized within-repertoire ranks of inferred template counts. A later analysis computed generation probabilities with a VDJ recombination model fitted to out-of-frame rearrangements, and checked the results against IGoR. A later analysis scored TCR-TCR, TCR-HLA and TCR-CMV co-occurrence with hypergeometric tests, applying a repertoire-size bias correction to TCR pairs. In a later analysis, false discovery rates were estimated by permuting HLA or CMV assignments 20 times. A later analysis grouped co-occurring TCRs with DBSCAN, adding TCRdist sequence similarity when clustering within HLA-allele-positive subsets. Repertoires with fewer than 30,000 or more than 120,000 public chains, plus five repertoires with anomalous nucleotide sharing, were excluded from co-occurrence clustering. TCRdb obtained this table from immuneACCESS and retained in-frame rearrangements with V and J assigned. These tables miss some clones; where compared with another copy, unresolved V genes account for less than half of the shortfall, and the remainder is unexplained. That table supplies the V and J calls and clone size; D and trimming were determined from the DNA. This sample has 90,000 or so clones in its table, and roughly 82% of those were observed once. Of the sample, about 3.4% falls within the top ten clones.

The cohort was made up of 500 to 850 healthy bone marrow donors. At the time of sampling, every cohort member was nominally healthy, though immune exposures that went unrecorded were likely present. The donor was CMV seropositive and belonged to the group of some 290 seropositive cohort members. A peripheral blood sample was collected from each donor, and TCR beta sequencing was performed on peripheral blood mononuclear cells. Genomic DNA extraction from the blood cell samples was performed with the Qiagen DNeasy Blood Extraction Kit. The CDR3, cysteine through phenylalanine, is 15 amino acids long. Only the CDR3 DNA is retained, 45 bases long and in frame from the first base. V ends up 3 bases short and J 5 bases short, with an unmatched junction base count of 7. Per the germline V gene, MGHRA is the CDR1 and YSYEKL is the CDR2. The data are from a study of cytomegalovirus exposure and HLA in healthy donors (dated by TCRdb to between 2016 and 2019). At the level of the whole study: An earlier analysis of roughly 610 of the donors reported 250 to 350 Gb of sequence data and some 110 million unique TCR beta sequences obtained from around 170 million T cells. Roughly five DR-DQ haplotypes were treated as single units for association and clustering because of strong linkage in the cohort. Using immunosequencing, the study profiled T cell repertoires from some 670 subjects and related those repertoires to cytomegalovirus serostatus. HLA typing covered class I and class II loci at four-digit resolution. In an earlier analysis of around 540 of the donors, high-throughput TCR beta sequencing was used to judge whether each TCR beta V gene segment behaved as functional or pseudogenic. The genetic ancestry cluster associated with self-reported Caucasian donors included over 80% of the 398 genotyped donors. To predict cytomegalovirus infection status, the study brought together high-throughput TCR immunosequencing, statistical association of individual TCRs with disease status, and machine learning. Across some 400 genotyped donors of the cohort, an average of approximately 200,000 unique TCR beta nucleotide sequences per donor were sequenced, and approximately 19% of those sequences were non-productive. In a later genetic analysis, genome-wide SNP genotypes for about 60% of the 666 donors were used, and that subset was treated as a discovery cohort. The aim of the study was to test whether cataloging public T cell receptors could identify signatures of past pathogen exposure. A later analysis re-examined previously published TCR beta repertoires from just over 650 donors and added high-resolution HLA genotyping to investigate patterns of TCR occurrence. Roughly 300 gigabases of sequencing data and approximately 91 million unique TCR sequences made up an early release that covered about 640 HLA-typed donors. All discovery cohort repertoires had been generated using a single sequencing platform. Alongside the repertoire data, information on donor age, sex, ethnicity and CMV serostatus was compiled. In addition to the first cohort of roughly 670 subjects, a separate validation cohort of 130 or so different subjects was used. The number of donors typed differed by locus, with roughly 629-640 for A, B, C, DRB1 and DQB1, about 500 for DQA1, under 610 for DPA1, and around 430 for DPB1. In the later analysis, no new phenotypic data were used to find candidate immune exposures; instead, reliance was placed on TCR beta sequences and their occurrence across donors. Study-wide findings and limitations: A total of around 150 TCR beta chains were listed by the study as associated with cytomegalovirus. The sequencing pipeline was judged likely to have produced a cluster of highly shared sequence variants as a technical artifact. While some public TCRs were present in many individuals, most TCR sequences turned up only very rarely across donors. This cohort had only TCR beta chains sequenced, and the lack of alpha or paired-chain data limited which features could be detected. Immune exposure information for the cohort was limited to CMV serostatus. The authors suggested that the approach could potentially be extended to other disease states and immunological phenotypes. A further reported finding was that TCR beta sequences accurately predicted the HLA-A and HLA-B alleles for most subjects in the first cohort. The earlier analysis of approximately 540 of the donors excluded roughly 17 rarely observed V segments, including chromosome 9 orphons, because counts were too low. Because HLA typing was missing for some donors at each locus, association tests included only the typed subset. When HLA alleles, especially DR and DQ, strongly co-occurred, TCR associations were difficult to assign to individual alleles. Specific HLA alleles were associated with 16,951 TCR beta sequences at a false discovery rate of 0.05 in a later analysis. In a later genetic analysis, fewer N-insertions in productive TCRs were reported among donors in an Asian-associated ancestry cluster than the roughly 710-donor mean. In a later analysis, TCR association rates were found to vary across HLA loci, with the most associated TCRs seen for DRB1 alleles and the fewest for HLA-C alleles. Broadly in line with IMGT annotations, most TCR beta V segments showed up in productive rearrangements about 87% or about 30% of the time in an earlier analysis of several hundred of the donors. Several of the top co-occurrence clusters appeared to be linked to parvovirus B19, influenza, CMV and Epstein-Barr virus, according to a later analysis. Linkage disequilibrium might explain the correlated functional status among segregating V segments, but an unknown experimental factor could not be excluded. In a later genetic analysis, a missense DCLRE1C variant was associated with V-gene and J-gene trimming of TCR beta chains, and the association was replicated in an independent cohort. In both the original and validation cohorts, the classifier was reported to diagnose cytomegalovirus status with high specificity and sensitivity. Most CMV-associated TCR beta chains appeared to be HLA-restricted in a later analysis, and the HLA associations seemed to be driven largely by CMV exposure. A few of the identified cytomegalovirus-associated TCR beta chains were confirmed in vitro to be specific for cytomegalovirus antigens. Compared with equally common non-associated chains, HLA-associated TCR beta chains in a later analysis were more clonally expanded and had lower generation probabilities. Because the 87-base-pair reads could not distinguish some IMGT-functional V segments, including TRBV6-2 and TRBV6-3, those segments were excluded. Presence/absence analyses assumed roughly uniform sequencing depth across donors, an assumption that may not hold.

This receptor was taken from a man aged 25 to 40 in good health and CMV-seropositive. The sequenced sample was PBMCs. The chain was built from TRBV4-1 and TRBJ2-5; 9 nucleotides in the junction match TRBD1. The bases read TGCGCCAGCAGCCAGGCCACAGGGGGCGCGGAGACCCAGTACTTC. Its translation reads: CASSQATGGAETQYF.